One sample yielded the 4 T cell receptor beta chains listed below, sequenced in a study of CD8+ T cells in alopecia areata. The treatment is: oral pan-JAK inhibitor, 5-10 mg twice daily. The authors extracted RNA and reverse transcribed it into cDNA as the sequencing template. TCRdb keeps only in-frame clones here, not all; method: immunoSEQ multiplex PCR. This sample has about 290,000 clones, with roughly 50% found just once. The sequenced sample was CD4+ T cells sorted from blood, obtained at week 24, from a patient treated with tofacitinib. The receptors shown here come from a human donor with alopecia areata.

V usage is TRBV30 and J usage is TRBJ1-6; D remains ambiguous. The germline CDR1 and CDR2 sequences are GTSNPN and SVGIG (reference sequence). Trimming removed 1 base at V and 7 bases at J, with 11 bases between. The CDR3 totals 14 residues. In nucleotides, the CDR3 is TGTGCCTGGAGTGAGTTGATGAGGAATTCACCCCTCCACTTT. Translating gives CAWSELMRNSPLHF.

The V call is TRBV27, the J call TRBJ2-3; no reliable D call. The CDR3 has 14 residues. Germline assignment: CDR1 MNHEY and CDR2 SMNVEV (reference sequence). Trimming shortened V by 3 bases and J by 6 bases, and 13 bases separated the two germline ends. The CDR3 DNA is TGTGCCAGCAGTTTTGGTGATACTCTTGATACGCAGTATTTT. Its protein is CASSFGDTLDTQYF.

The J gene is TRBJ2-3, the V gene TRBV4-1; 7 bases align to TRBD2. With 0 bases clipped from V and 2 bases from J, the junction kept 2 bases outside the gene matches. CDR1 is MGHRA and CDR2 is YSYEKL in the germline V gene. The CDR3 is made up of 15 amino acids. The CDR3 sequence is CASSQDQRDTDTQYF. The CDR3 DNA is TGCGCCAGCAGCCAAGATCAGCGGGACACAGATACGCAGTATTTT.

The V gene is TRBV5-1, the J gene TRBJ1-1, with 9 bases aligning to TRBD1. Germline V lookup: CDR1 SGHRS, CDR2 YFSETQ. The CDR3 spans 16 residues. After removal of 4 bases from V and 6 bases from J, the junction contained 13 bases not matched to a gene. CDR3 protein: CASSTSTGTGIPEAFF. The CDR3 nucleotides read TGCGCCAGCAGCACGAGTACCGGGACAGGGATCCCTGAAGCTTTCTTT.